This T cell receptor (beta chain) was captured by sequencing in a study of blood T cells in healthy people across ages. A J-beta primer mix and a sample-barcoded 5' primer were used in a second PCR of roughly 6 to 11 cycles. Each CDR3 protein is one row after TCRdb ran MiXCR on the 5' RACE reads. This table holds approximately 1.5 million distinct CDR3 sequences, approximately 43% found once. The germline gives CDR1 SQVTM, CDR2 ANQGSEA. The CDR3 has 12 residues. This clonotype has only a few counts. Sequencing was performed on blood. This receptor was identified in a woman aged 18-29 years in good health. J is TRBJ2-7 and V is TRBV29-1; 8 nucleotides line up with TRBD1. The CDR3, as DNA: TGCAGTGGAGGACAGGGATCCTACGAGCAGTACTTC. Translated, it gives CSGGQGSYEQYF.